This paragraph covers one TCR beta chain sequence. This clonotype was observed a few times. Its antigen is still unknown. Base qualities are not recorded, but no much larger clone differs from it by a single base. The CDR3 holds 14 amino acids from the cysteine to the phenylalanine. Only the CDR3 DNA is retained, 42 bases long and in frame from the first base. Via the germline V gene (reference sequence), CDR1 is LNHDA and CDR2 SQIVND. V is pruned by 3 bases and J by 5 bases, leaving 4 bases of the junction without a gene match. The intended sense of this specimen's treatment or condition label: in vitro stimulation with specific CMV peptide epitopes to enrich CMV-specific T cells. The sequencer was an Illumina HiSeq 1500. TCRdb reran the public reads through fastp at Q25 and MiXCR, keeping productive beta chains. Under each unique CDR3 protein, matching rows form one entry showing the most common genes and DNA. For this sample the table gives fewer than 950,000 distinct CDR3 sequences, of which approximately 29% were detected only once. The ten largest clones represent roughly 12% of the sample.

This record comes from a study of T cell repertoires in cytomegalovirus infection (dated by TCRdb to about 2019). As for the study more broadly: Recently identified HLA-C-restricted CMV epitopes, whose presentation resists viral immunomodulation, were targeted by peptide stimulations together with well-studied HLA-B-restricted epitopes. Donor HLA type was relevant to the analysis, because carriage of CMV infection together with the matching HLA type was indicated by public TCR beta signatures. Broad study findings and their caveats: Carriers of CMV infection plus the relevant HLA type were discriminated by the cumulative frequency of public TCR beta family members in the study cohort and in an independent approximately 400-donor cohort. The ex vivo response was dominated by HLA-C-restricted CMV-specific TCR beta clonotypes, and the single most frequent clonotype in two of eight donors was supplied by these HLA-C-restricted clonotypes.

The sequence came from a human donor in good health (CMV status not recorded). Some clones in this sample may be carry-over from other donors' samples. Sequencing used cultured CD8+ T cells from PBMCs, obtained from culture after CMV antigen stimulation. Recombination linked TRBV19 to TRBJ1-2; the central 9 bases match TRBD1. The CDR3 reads CASSILQGAYGYTF. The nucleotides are TGTGCCAGTAGTATTCTACAGGGGGCTTATGGCTACACCTTC.